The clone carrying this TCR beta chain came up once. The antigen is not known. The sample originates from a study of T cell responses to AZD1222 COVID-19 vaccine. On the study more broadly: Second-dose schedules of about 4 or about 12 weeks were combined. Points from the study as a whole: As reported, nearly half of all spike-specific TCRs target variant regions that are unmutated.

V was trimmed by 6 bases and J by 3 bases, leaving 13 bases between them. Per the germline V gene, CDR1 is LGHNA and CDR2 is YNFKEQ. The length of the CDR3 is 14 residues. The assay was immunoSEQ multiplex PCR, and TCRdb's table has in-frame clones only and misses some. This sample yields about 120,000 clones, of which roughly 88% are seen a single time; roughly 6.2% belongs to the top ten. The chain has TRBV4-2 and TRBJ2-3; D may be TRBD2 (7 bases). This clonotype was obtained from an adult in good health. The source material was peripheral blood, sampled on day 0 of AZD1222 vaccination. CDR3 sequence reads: CASRIGGGTDTQYF. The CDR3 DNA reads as TGTGCCAGCAGGATAGGGGGGGGTACAGATACGCAGTATTTT.